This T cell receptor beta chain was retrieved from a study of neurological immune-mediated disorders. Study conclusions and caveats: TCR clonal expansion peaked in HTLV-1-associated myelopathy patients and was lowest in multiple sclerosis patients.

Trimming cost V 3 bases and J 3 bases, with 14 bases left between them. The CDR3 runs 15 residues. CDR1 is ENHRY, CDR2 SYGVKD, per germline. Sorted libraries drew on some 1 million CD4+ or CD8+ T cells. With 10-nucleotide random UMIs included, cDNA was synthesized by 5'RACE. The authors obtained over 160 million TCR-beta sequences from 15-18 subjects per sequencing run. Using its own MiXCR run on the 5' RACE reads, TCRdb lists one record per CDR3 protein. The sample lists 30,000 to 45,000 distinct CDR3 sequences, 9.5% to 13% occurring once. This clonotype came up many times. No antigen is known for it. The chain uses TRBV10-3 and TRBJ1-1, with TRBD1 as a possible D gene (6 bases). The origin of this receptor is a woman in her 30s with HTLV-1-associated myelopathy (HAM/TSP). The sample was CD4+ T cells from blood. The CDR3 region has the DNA TGTGCCATCAGTGAACAGGGTTCGTCGGACACTGAAGCTTTCTTT. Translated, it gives CAISEQGSSDTEAFF.